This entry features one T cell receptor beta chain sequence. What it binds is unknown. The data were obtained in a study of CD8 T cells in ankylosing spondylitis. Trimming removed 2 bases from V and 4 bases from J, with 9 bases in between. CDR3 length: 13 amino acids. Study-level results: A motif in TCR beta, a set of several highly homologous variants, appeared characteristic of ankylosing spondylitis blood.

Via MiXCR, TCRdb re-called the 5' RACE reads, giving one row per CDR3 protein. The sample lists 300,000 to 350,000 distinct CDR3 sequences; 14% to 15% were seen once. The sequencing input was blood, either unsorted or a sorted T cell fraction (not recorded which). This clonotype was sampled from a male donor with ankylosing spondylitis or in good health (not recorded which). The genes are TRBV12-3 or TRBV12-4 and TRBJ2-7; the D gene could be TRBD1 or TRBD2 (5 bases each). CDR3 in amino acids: CASSLSWGYEQYF. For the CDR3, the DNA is TGTGCCAGCAGTTTATCGTGGGGGTACGAGCAGTACTTC.